This is a list of T cell receptor beta chains from one sample in a study of T-cell memory formation after mild COVID-19. TCRdb reprocessed the 5' RACE reads via MiXCR and lists one record per CDR3 protein. The sample carries over 250,000 distinct CDR3 sequences, around a sixth recorded once. Sequenced: PBMCs or a T cell subset sorted from them (not recorded which). The receptor set was obtained from a man between 18 and 29 years old who had mild COVID-19 (a few samples of this study predate the infection). Cell type and time point are not known. CDR3s include the opening cysteine and the closing phenylalanine or tryptophan. D genes are given only for firm matches. Size tells how often a clone was seen (once, few, many) or the class of an expanded clone, and some rows leave it out.

>TRBD1|TRBJ2-3|NA|TRBV7-2
TGTGCCAGCAGCCGACAGGGGTCGTATACGCAGTATTTT
CASSRQGSYTQYF
>NA|TRBJ2-3|NA|TRBV12-3/TRBV12-4
TGTGCCTGGGGGGGGCGCACAGATACGCAGTATTTT
CAWGGRTDTQYF
>NA|TRBJ1-5|NA|TRBV19
TGTGCCAGTAGTATTAGCCGAGATCAGCCCCAGCATTTT
CASSISRDQPQHF
>NA|TRBJ2-3|few|TRBV7-6
TGTGCCAGCAGCCCTTGGGGGGATGTAACAGATACGCAGTATTTT
CASSPWGDVTDTQYF
>TRBD1|TRBJ2-3|few|TRBV3-1
TGTGCCAGCAGCCAGGGCGGGACAGGGGGCGGAGATACGCAGTATTTT
CASSQGGTGGGDTQYF
>NA|TRBJ2-6|NA|TRBV29-1
TGCAGCGGGGGGGACAGCTCTGGGGCCAACGTCCTGACTTTC
CSGGDSSGANVLTF
>NA|TRBJ1-2|few|TRBV12-3/TRBV12-4
TGTGCCAGCAGCCCCATCGGGTCCTATGGCTACACCTTC
CASSPIGSYGYTF
>TRBD1|TRBJ1-2|NA|TRBV5-6
TGTGCCAGCAGCTGGGGACAGGGTTTAGGCTACACCTTC
CASSWGQGLGYTF
>TRBD2|TRBJ2-3|NA|TRBV7-9
TGTGCCAGCAGCGTAGCTCTAGCGGCAGATACGCAGTATTTT
CASSVALAADTQYF
>NA|TRBJ2-5|NA|TRBV7-2
TGTGCCAGCAGCCCAAGGGGCAGGGGTCGGACCCAGTACTTC
CASSPRGRGRTQYF
>TRBD1|TRBJ2-3|NA|TRBV5-1
TGCGCCAGCAGCCCCCGGACAGGGTCGGTTGCAGATACGCAGTATTTT
CASSPRTGSVADTQYF
>TRBD2|TRBJ2-3|NA|TRBV7-2
TGTGCCAGCAGCTTATCCGGAGCGGGGCTGAGCACAGATACGCAGTATTTT
CASSLSGAGLSTDTQYF
>TRBD2|TRBJ2-1|few|TRBV6-1
TGTGCCAGCAGTGAAAGTGGGCGCGGGGGGGCCGATAATGAGCAGTTCTTC
CASSESGRGGADNEQFF
>TRBD2|TRBJ2-4|few|TRBV6-1
TGTGCCAGCAGGAGTCAGGGCGGGGGAGCCAAAAACATTCAGTACTTC
CASRSQGGGAKNIQYF
>NA|TRBJ1-5|NA|TRBV6-1
TGTGCCAGCAGTGATCTTAATCAGCCCCAGCATTTT
CASSDLNQPQHF
>NA|TRBJ2-7|few|TRBV12-3/TRBV12-4
TGTGCCAGCAGTTCCCAAGGGGTTCGCTACGAGCAGTACTTC
CASSSQGVRYEQYF
>NA|TRBJ2-4|many|TRBV28
TGTGCCAGCGTTGACGGAGCCAAAAACATTCAGTACTTC
CASVDGAKNIQYF
>NA|TRBJ1-1|NA|TRBV10-3
TGTGCCATCAGTGACCCCACCGGGATTTTTGAAGCTTTCTTT
CAISDPTGIFEAFF
>NA|TRBJ2-7|many|TRBV25-1
TGTGCCAGCAGTGAATCGGATTGGCGTTACGAGCAGTACTTC
CASSESDWRYEQYF
>NA|TRBJ1-1|many|TRBV7-2
TGTGCCAGCAGTTTTAGTGGCACTGAAGCTTTCTTT
CASSFSGTEAFF
>NA|TRBJ1-3|NA|TRBV19
TGTGCCAGTAGCGACTCCTGGGGGAACACCATATATTTT
CASSDSWGNTIYF
>NA|TRBJ1-1|NA|TRBV12-3/TRBV12-4
TGTGCCAGCTTCGAAGGGACTGCCACCTTGAACACTGAAGCTTTCTTT
CASFEGTATLNTEAFF
>NA|TRBJ2-3|few|TRBV4-3
TGCGCCAGCAGCCAAGAGAAAGATACGCAGTATTTT
CASSQEKDTQYF
>NA|TRBJ2-7|NA|TRBV7-9
TGTGCCAGCAGCCCTCGGGAGCGGCGCTACGAGCAGTACTTC
CASSPRERRYEQYF
>NA|TRBJ2-5|NA|TRBV7-2
TGTGCCAGCAGCCCTACCGGGACCGGGACATCCCAGTACTTC
CASSPTGTGTSQYF
>NA|TRBJ2-1|NA|TRBV9
TGTGCCAGCAGCGTCCTCCTTCTCGATGAGCAGTTCTTC
CASSVLLLDEQFF
>NA|TRBJ1-2|NA|TRBV20-1
TGCAGTGCTAGGAGCAGGTACTATGGCTACACCTTC
CSARSRYYGYTF
>TRBD1|TRBJ1-2|few|TRBV28
TGTGCCAGCAGTTCCTCACACAGGGGTGACTATGGCTACACCTTC
CASSSSHRGDYGYTF
>NA|TRBJ1-1|few|TRBV5-1
TGCGCCAGCAGCCGAGTGGGGCGCACTGAAGCTTTCTTT
CASSRVGRTEAFF
>NA|TRBJ2-4|many|TRBV7-8
TGTGCCAGCAGTTCAGGGCCCCGCGGTCAGTACTTC
CASSSGPRGQYF
>NA|TRBJ2-1|few|TRBV2
TGTGCCAGCAGGGAGACTGCCTATGAGCAGTTCTTC
CASRETAYEQFF
>TRBD1|TRBJ2-5|few|TRBV5-4
TGTGCCAGCAGCCGCCCCGGGCTTGGGCAGGGGGCCCAAGAGACCCAGTACTTC
CASSRPGLGQGAQETQYF
>NA|TRBJ2-1|few|TRBV2
TGTGCCAGCAGTGAAGCCGGGAACAATGAGCAGTTCTTC
CASSEAGNNEQFF
>TRBD1|TRBJ2-2|many|TRBV7-2
TGTGCCAGCAGCTGGGGACAGGGCGGGGAGCTGTTTTTT
CASSWGQGGELFF
>NA|TRBJ2-2|NA|TRBV5-1
TGCGCCAGCAGCCCCCAACCAGGGAGCACCGGGGAGCTGTTTTTT
CASSPQPGSTGELFF
>TRBD1|TRBJ1-6|NA|TRBV6-6
TGTGCCAGCAGTTACTTGGACAGGGACAGAGGATCACCCCTCCACTTT
CASSYLDRDRGSPLHF
>NA|TRBJ1-1|NA|TRBV27
TGTGCCAGCAGTCTCTTGGACAGCCTTGAAGCTTTCTTT
CASSLLDSLEAFF
>TRBD2|TRBJ2-5|NA|TRBV4-1
TGCGCCAGCAGCCGTTCTAGGACTAGCGGGGGGCAAGAGACCCAGTACTTC
CASSRSRTSGGQETQYF
>TRBD1|TRBJ1-2|few|TRBV9
TGTGCCAGCAGCGCCAACGAGGGACAGGGGGGATCCTTTACTAACTATGGCTACACCTTC
CASSANEGQGGSFTNYGYTF
>TRBD1|TRBJ1-5|few|TRBV20-1
TGCAGTGCTAGAGCTACAGGGGGCGTAAATCAGCCCCAGCATTTT
CSARATGGVNQPQHF
>TRBD1|TRBJ2-2|NA|TRBV2
TGTGCCAGCTCATACAGGGGGCGTAGTACCGGGGAGCTGTTTTTT
CASSYRGRSTGELFF
>NA|TRBJ1-3|many|TRBV4-3
TGCGCCAGCAGCCAAGATAGGAACTCTGGGGACACCATATATTTT
CASSQDRNSGDTIYF
>NA|TRBJ2-5|NA|TRBV6-5
TGTGCCAGCAGTCCCGTGGCAGGTCTGGAGACCCAGTACTTC
CASSPVAGLETQYF
>TRBD1|TRBJ1-5|few|TRBV7-9
TGTGCCAGCAGCCCAGGGGCAGGGGGACAGCCCCAGCATTTT
CASSPGAGGQPQHF
>TRBD1|TRBJ2-7|few|TRBV20-1
TGCAGTGCTAGGGACAGGGTTGGAGGGTACGAGCAGTACTTC
CSARDRVGGYEQYF
>NA|TRBJ1-1|NA|TRBV6-5
TGTGCCAGCAGAAAGGGGGACACTGAAGCTTTCTTT
CASRKGDTEAFF
>TRBD1|TRBJ1-1|NA|TRBV19
TGTGCCAGTAGGGACAGGGGTTATTTCCCCTCTGCTGAAGCTTTCTTT
CASRDRGYFPSAEAFF
>NA|TRBJ1-5|NA|TRBV6-2/TRBV6-3
TGTGCCAGCAGTTACCCACAGGTAGGGAATCAGCCCCAGCATTTT
CASSYPQVGNQPQHF
>NA|TRBJ2-2|NA|TRBV7-9
TGTGCCAGCAGCTCGGGCCTCCGCGTGGGTGGTCGCGGGGAGCTGTTTTTT
CASSSGLRVGGRGELFF
>TRBD1|TRBJ2-5|few|TRBV5-1
TGCGCCAGCAGCTGGGGGACAGGGGCCGAAAGGGAGACCCAGTACTTC
CASSWGTGAERETQYF
>TRBD1|TRBJ1-3|few|TRBV5-1
TGCGCCAGCAGCCTGGGACAGTCGAGCTCTGGAAACACCATATATTTT
CASSLGQSSSGNTIYF
>NA|TRBJ2-5|once|TRBV4-2
TGTGCCAGCAGCCAAGCGGAAAGAGATGGGGAGACCCAGTACTTC
CASSQAERDGETQYF
>NA|TRBJ1-5|NA|TRBV20-1
TGCAGTGCTACGGGGGGACGTGAGCTCCAGCATTTT
CSATGGRELQHF
>TRBD1|TRBJ1-2|few|TRBV7-9
TGTGCCAGCAGCGCAGGGGACAGCCGTAACTATGGCTACACCTTC
CASSAGDSRNYGYTF